This entry lists 17 T cell receptor beta chains sequenced from one sample in a study of blood T cell repertoires in COVID-19. Generated by immunoSEQ multiplex PCR, the TCRdb table keeps only in-frame clones and is missing some. The sample shows around 180,000 clones, more than 75% of them seen only once. Sequencing was carried out using peripheral blood. Receptors were obtained from a person aged 65 to 79 with COVID-19, enrolled during active disease.

The rearrangement links TRBV7-2 to TRBJ1-3; the match to TRBD1 covers 7 bases. CDR3 length: 16 amino acids. Germline V lookup: CDR1 SGHTA, CDR2 FQGNSA. J lost 4 bases, V lost 5 bases, and 11 bases had no gene match. CDR3 residues: CASSAQTGTVGNTIYF. For the CDR3, the DNA is TGTGCCAGCAGCGCGCAGACCGGGACAGTCGGAAACACCATATATTTT.

The genes are TRBV4-3 and TRBJ2-7; D is possibly TRBD1 (6 bases). There are 15 residues in the CDR3. The V gene lost 0 bases and the J gene lost 2 bases, with 11 bases spanning the gap. The germline V gene encodes CDR1 LGHNA and CDR2 YSLEER. CDR3 nucleotide sequence: TGCGCCAGCAGCCAAGACAGGGACACAACCTACGAGCAGTACTTC. Encoded protein: CASSQDRDTTYEQYF.

V is TRBV7-3 and J is TRBJ2-1, with D unclear. CDR3 length: 15 residues. Trimming pared 2 bases from V and 1 base from J, leaving 9 bases between. Germline V gene data show CDR1 as SGHTA and CDR2 as FQGTGA. CDR3 DNA sequence: TGTGCCAGCAGCTTAGTGGTCGGTTCCTACAATGAGCAGTTCTTC. Translation gives CASSLVVGSYNEQFF. Looking up the rest from reference TRBV7-3 and TRBJ2-1 gives the full variable domain: GAGVSQTPSNKVTEKGKYVELRCDPISGHTALYWYRQSLGQGPEFLIYFQGTGAADDSGLPNDRFFAVRPEGSVSTLKIQRTERGDSAVYLCASSLVVGSYNEQFFGPGTRLTVL.

The rearrangement joins TRBV18 to TRBJ2-5, with D perhaps matching TRBD1 (5 bases). The CDR3 spans 15 residues. V lost 6 bases to trimming and J lost 3 bases, with 17 bases between them. The germline gives CDR1 KGHSH, CDR2 LQKENI. The CDR3 region is CASSPSPGPEETQYF. CDR3 sequence (DNA): TGTGCCAGCTCTCCTTCCCCAGGGCCCGAAGAGACCCAGTACTTC. Together with reference TRBV18 and TRBJ2-5, the CDR3 gives the full variable domain: NAGVMQNPRHLVRRRGQEARLRCSPMKGHSHVYWYRQLPEEGLKFMVYLQKENIIDESGMPKERFSAEFPKEGPSILRIQQVVRGDSAAYFCASSPSPGPEETQYFGPGTRLLVL.

The chain joins TRBV10-3 to TRBJ1-3; D remains unclear. The germline V gene has CDR1 ENHRY and CDR2 SYGVKD. The CDR3 is 14 amino acids. The V end was cut by 7 bases, the J end by 0 bases, with 10 bases between. CDR3 bases: TGTGCCATCAACACAGAAAGCTCTGGAAACACCATATATTTT. This codes for CAINTESSGNTIYF.

The chain uses TRBV19 and TRBJ2-7; TRBD2 matches 9 bases. This CDR3 spans 14 amino acids. J lost 3 bases, V lost 7 bases, and 7 bases had no gene match. Germline V gene lookup returns CDR1 LNHDA and CDR2 SQIVND (reference sequence). Here the CDR3 DNA reads TGTGCCAGTAAGCCGACTAGCGGATACTACGAGCAGTACTTC. The encoded protein is CASKPTSGYYEQYF.

This clone was seen a few times. The identical CDR3 is also encoded by other nucleotide sequences in the sample. V and J are TRBV12-3 or TRBV12-4 and TRBJ1-5; D gene ambiguous. The CDR3 runs 13 residues. V lost 3 bases to trimming and J lost 0 bases, with 3 bases between them. The CDR3 DNA follows: TGTGCCAGCAGTTTTAGTAGCAATCAGCCCCAGCATTTT. Translating gives CASSFSSNQPQHF.

The V and J genes are TRBV3-1 (or the pseudogene TRBV3-2) and TRBJ2-7, with 7 bases aligning to TRBD2. Looked up from germline, CDR1 is LGHDT and CDR2 is YNNKEL (reference sequence). The V and J ends lost 2 bases and 6 bases, in that order; junction bases with no gene match: 4. The CDR3 contains 13 residues. The CDR3 reads CASSQTSVVEQYF. In nucleotides, the CDR3 is TGTGCCAGCAGCCAAACTAGCGTTGTCGAGCAGTACTTC.

A few counts support this clone. The V and J genes are TRBV4-3 and TRBJ1-4; TRBD1 is a possible D gene (5 bases). The length of the CDR3 is 16 residues. V shed 4 bases and J shed 5 bases, with 17 bases lying between them. Per germline, CDR1 LGHNA and CDR2 YSLEER. The CDR3 loop reads CASSPVGGAENEKLFF. The DNA for the CDR3 is TGCGCCAGCAGCCCTGTGGGAGGGGCTGAAAATGAAAAACTGTTTTTT.

The rearrangement joins TRBV5-4 to TRBJ2-2; TRBD2 matches at 14 bases. Germline CDR1 reads SGHNT; CDR2 reads YYREEE (reference sequence). The V segment lost 4 bases and the J segment 6 bases; nucleotides outside the gene matches: 11. The CDR3 extends over 18 amino acids. CDR3 residues: CASSPRTSGGRGAGELFF. Here the CDR3 DNA reads TGTGCCAGCAGCCCCCGGACTAGCGGGGGGCGGGGGGCCGGGGAGCTGTTTTTT.

V is TRBV7-2 and J is TRBJ2-7; D is possibly TRBD2 (7 bases). V dropped 0 bases and J dropped 2 bases, with 11 bases sitting between them. Germline CDR1 SGHTA, CDR2 FQGNSA. The CDR3 covers 15 residues. CDR3 bases: TGTGCCAGCAGCTTAGCGCACGGGGGGCCCTACGAGCAGTACTTC. Amino acid sequence: CASSLAHGGPYEQYF.

J is TRBJ2-3 and V is TRBV19; D may be TRBD2 (6 bases). The germline gives CDR1 LNHDA, CDR2 SQIVND (reference sequence). V lost 6 bases and J lost 4, with 20 bases in between. This CDR3 is built from 16 residues. The CDR3, as DNA: TGTGCCAGTAGATACCATGGAGGGGAGGTACCAGATACGCAGTATTTT. Amino acid sequence: CASRYHGGEVPDTQYF.

This clone has a single count. The gene calls are TRBV5-6 and TRBJ1-6; the match to TRBD1 covers 7 bases. This CDR3 contains 14 residues. Germline V gene data show CDR1 as SGHDT and CDR2 as YYEEEE. V was pared by 2 bases and J by 7 bases, with 3 bases of the junction left unmatched. Written as DNA, the CDR3 is TGTGCCAGCAGCTTAGACAGGGCCAATTCACCCCTCCACTTT. It encodes CASSLDRANSPLHF. Combining the CDR3 with reference TRBV5-6 and TRBJ1-6 gives the whole variable domain DAGVTQSPTHLIKTRGQQVTLRCSPKSGHDTVSWYQQALGQGPQFIFQYYEEEERQRGNFPDRFSGHQFPNYSSELNVNALLLGDSALYLCASSLDRANSPLHFGNGTRLTVT.

J is TRBJ1-2 and V is TRBV10-3, with D unresolved. CDR3 length: 14 residues. CDR1 and CDR2 from the germline V gene are ENHRY and SYGVKD. V was cut by 0 bases and J by 4 bases, with 9 bases left in between. DNA of the CDR3: TGTGCCATCAGTGAGTCAAGGCAGGCCTATGGCTACACCTTC. It is translated as CAISESRQAYGYTF.

The chain is built from TRBV5-5 and TRBJ1-5; D possibly corresponds to TRBD1 (5 bases). CDR3 length: 15 amino acids. Germline V gene data show CDR1 as SGHKS and CDR2 as YYEKEE (reference sequence). With 0 bases removed from V and 4 bases from J, the gap between germline ends came to 11 bases. The CDR3 bases are TGTGCCAGCAGCTTGGTTGAGTCAGGGAATCAGCCCCAGCATTTT. Translation: CASSLVESGNQPQHF.

The gene calls are TRBV24-1 and TRBJ2-3; 12 bases map to TRBD2. This CDR3 is built from 17 residues. Germline V gives CDR1 KGHDR, CDR2 SFDVKD. V was clipped by 5 bases and J by 2 bases; unmatched bases: 7. The CDR3 region is CATSVGLAGGHTDTQYF. CDR3 coding DNA: TGTGCCACCAGTGTCGGGCTAGCGGGGGGGCACACAGATACGCAGTATTTT.

Comment on this clone: The sample carries other DNA sequences with the same CDR3. CDR3 coding DNA: TGTGCCAGTAGACAGGGTGGTTCACCCCTCCACTTT. Amino acids: CASRQGGSPLHF. The rearrangement uses TRBV19 and TRBJ1-6; D perhaps matches TRBD1 (6 bases). Trimming took off 6 bases at V and 9 bases at J, with 9 bases between the two ends. The CDR3 spans 12 residues. The germline V gene has CDR1 LNHDA and CDR2 SQIVND (reference sequence).